The T cell receptor (beta chain) under discussion was sequenced for a study of blood T cells in healthy people across ages. Through a sample-barcoded 5' primer and a J-beta primer mix, a second PCR was run for roughly 7 to 12 cycles. Every cDNA molecule carried a tag from a template-switch adaptor bearing 12 random nucleotides. TCRdb recomputed calls from the 5' RACE reads with MiXCR, one row per CDR3 protein. The sample yields about 1.6 million distinct CDR3 sequences, about 31% seen once. Study-level results: When set beside aged donors, long-lived donors presented more naive CD4+ cells and higher diversity.

This CDR3 comprises 16 residues. Per the germline V gene, CDR1 is SSHAT and CDR2 is FNYEAQ (reference sequence). V lost 5 bases and J 7 bases, leaving 22 bases between the germline ends. Collection of around 10 milliliters of peripheral blood was performed for each donor. Isolating PBMCs gave at least 6 million of these cells per sample. Concerning this clonotype itself: The antigen is not known.

J is TRBJ2-3 and V is TRBV7-7; a possible D gene is TRBD2 (6 bases). Sample: blood. The clonotype was recovered from a woman aged 25 to 39 in good health. The CDR3 sequence: CASSPSAGLSTNTQYF. CDR3 DNA: TGTGCCAGCAGCCCTAGCGCGGGGTTATCCACGAATACGCAGTATTTT.